This TCR beta chain was sequenced in a study of blood T cell repertoires in COVID-19. Across the whole study: The United States, Italy and Spain provided the acute and convalescent COVID-19 samples. Sample material is recorded as cDNA or gDNA derived from T cells, B-cell-depleted T cells, or PBMCs.

Authors' analysis steps: Researchers report that nucleated cell counts were estimated from reference gene primer amplification. Assay: immunoSEQ multiplex PCR; the TCRdb copy retains only in-frame clones and omits some. D and trimming come from the DNA, and the V and J calls and clone size come from that table. The sample includes 150,000 to 200,000 clones, around four fifths of them seen just once. Between the trimmed V and J ends, which lost 0 bases and 2 bases, there was a span of 12 bases. The CDR3 has 16 amino acids. Per the germline V gene, CDR1 is SGHTS and CDR2 is YDEGEE. The sample holds a few counts of this clone.

The chain uses TRBV5-8 and TRBJ1-5; D remains ambiguous. The specimen was peripheral blood. The sequence was obtained from a woman older than 75 with acute or convalescent COVID-19. The CDR3 here is CASSLGTDGRNQPQHF. CDR3 DNA: TGTGCCAGCAGCTTGGGGACTGACGGACGCAATCAGCCCCAGCATTTT.